Below, 21 T cell receptor beta chains from the same sample are listed, as sequenced in a study of blood T cells in healthy people across ages. A second PCR of about 7 to 12 cycles used a sample-barcoded 5' primer and a J-beta primer mix. A single record per CDR3 protein comes from TCRdb applying MiXCR to the 5' RACE reads. The sample comprises about 1.6 million distinct CDR3 sequences, almost 35% of which are singletons, and about 11% rests with the top ten. The sample taken for sequencing was blood. The receptor set was obtained from a woman aged 25 to 39 in good health.

This clonotype came up many times. The chain recombines TRBV2 with TRBJ2-7; 11 bases are a match to TRBD2. Losses at the gene ends were 5 bases for V and 7 bases for J; bases not matched to a gene: 7. This CDR3 is built from 14 residues. From germline, CDR1 is SNHLY and CDR2 FYNNEI. CDR3 sequence: CASSLLAGDNEQYF. CDR3 DNA: TGTGCCAGCAGTCTACTAGCGGGGGACAATGAGCAGTACTTC.

The chain recombines TRBV20-1 with TRBJ1-5; D is undetermined. The V gene's germline CDR1 is DFQATT and CDR2 SNEGSKA (reference sequence). This CDR3 region has 17 residues. Trimming shortened V by 5 bases and J by 2 bases, and 22 bases separated the two germline ends. The CDR3 nucleotides read TGCAGTGCTCCTACGGACGGAGGGATATTGGGCAATCAGCCCCAGCATTTT. Its protein product is CSAPTDGGILGNQPQHF.

The chain employs TRBV4-2 and TRBJ2-7, with 9 bases lining up with TRBD1. The CDR3 loop spans 17 amino acids. Germline V gene data show CDR1 as LGHNA and CDR2 as YNFKEQ. V dropped 4 bases and J dropped 6; count of bases not matched to a gene: 16. This chain's CDR3 is CASSPRGGQGLFGEQYF. DNA of the CDR3: TGTGCCAGCAGCCCAAGGGGTGGACAGGGGCTTTTCGGCGAGCAGTACTTC.

This clonotype was counted a few times. The gene calls are TRBV7-9 and TRBJ2-6; D may correspond to TRBD1 or TRBD2 (6 bases each). Germline CDR1 SEHNR, CDR2 FQNEAQ (reference sequence). The CDR3 sequence is 15 residues long. Trimming left V 7 bases short and J 1 base short, with 11 bases between. The CDR3 reads CASNGGGSGANVLTF. The CDR3 nucleotides are TGTGCCAGCAACGGAGGGGGATCTGGGGCCAACGTCCTGACTTTC.

The chain combines TRBV12-3 or TRBV12-4 with TRBJ2-5, with TRBD2 matching 7 bases. Trimming took 2 bases from V and 1 from J; bases not matched to a gene: 4. The length of the CDR3 is 15 residues. The CDR3 DNA reads TGTGCCAGCAGTTTACAAGCGGGGCCCCAAGAGACCCAGTACTTC. Amino acids: CASSLQAGPQETQYF.

The chain uses TRBV29-1 and TRBJ2-7, with TRBD2 matching 8 bases. With V trimmed by 6 bases and J by 3 bases, 10 bases remained unmatched. Per germline, CDR1 SQVTM and CDR2 ANQGSEA. The CDR3 is 14 residues long. As DNA, the CDR3 is TGCAGCGTCACAAAGAGCGGGGGAAACTACGAGCAGTACTTC. Translation: CSVTKSGGNYEQYF.

This clonotype has ten or more counts. Here the CDR3 DNA reads TGTGCCAGCAGTCCGCGGGGCGGGGAGAGCACAGATACGCAGTATTTT. This translates into CASSPRGGESTDTQYF. The V call is TRBV7-9, the J call TRBJ2-3; a possible D gene is TRBD2 (6 bases). The CDR3 totals 16 residues. The germline V and J ends were trimmed by 6 bases and 0 bases, with 16 bases remaining between them. CDR1 is SEHNR and CDR2 is FQNEAQ in the germline V gene (reference sequence).

This chain uses TRBV7-2 with TRBJ2-5; 7 bases are a match to TRBD2. Germline loops: CDR1 SGHTA, CDR2 FQGNSA. V lost 4 bases and J lost 5; bases outside the gene matches: 7. This CDR3 has 14 residues. The CDR3 nucleotides are TGTGCCAGCAGCTCCAGACTAGCCCCCGAGACCCAGTACTTC. Protein product: CASSSRLAPETQYF.

This clonotype was picked up many times. The J gene is TRBJ2-5, the V gene TRBV15; D may be TRBD2 (7 bases). Germline assignment: CDR1 LNHNV and CDR2 YYDKDF (reference sequence). V lost 1 base, J lost 4 bases, and 13 bases lay in between. The length of the CDR3 is 15 residues. CDR3 nucleotide sequence: TGTGCCACCAGCAGAGCCTCGGGGGGCGTAGAGACCCAGTACTTC. This translates into CATSRASGGVETQYF.

The table lists this clonotype with many counts. V and J are TRBV7-8 and TRBJ2-2; D remains unclear. The CDR3 loop spans 13 amino acids. V was pared by 2 bases and J by 5 bases, with 6 bases between. Germline values: CDR1 SGHVS, CDR2 FQNEAQ. The CDR3 here is CASSLYETGELFF. CDR3 coding DNA: TGTGCCAGCAGCTTATACGAGACCGGGGAGCTGTTTTTT.

This chain links TRBV6-1 with TRBJ2-2; D is perhaps TRBD2 (5 bases). Germline loops: CDR1 MNHNS, CDR2 SASEGT. Trimming stripped 5 bases from V and 4 bases from J, with 20 bases between. The CDR3 is made up of 17 amino acids. The CDR3 nucleotides read TGTGCCAGCAGTAGGCTCTCCGGGAACCCGGGCACCGGGGAGCTGTTTTTT. Translating gives CASSRLSGNPGTGELFF.

This chain links TRBV12-5 with TRBJ2-5; D ambiguous. The CDR3 runs to 12 residues. Trimming left V 3 bases short and J 5 bases short, with 7 bases between. Germline loops: CDR1 LGHNT, CDR2 FRNRAP. CDR3 in DNA: TGTGCTAGTGGTTTCCTAAGGGAGACCCAGTACTTC. Its protein product is CASGFLRETQYF.

Concerning this clonotype itself: Relative to the germline gene, one junction end is altered; a read error may explain this. This chain links TRBV7-9 with TRBJ2-3; D not certain. Germline V CDR1 and CDR2: SEHNR, FQNEAQ (reference sequence). The CDR3 spans 13 residues. The CDR3 loop is CTSSRTQRDTQYF. The DNA for the CDR3 is TGTACCAGCAGCCGGACCCAGCGAGATACGCAGTATTTT.

The gene calls are TRBV20-1 and TRBJ2-1, with 12 bases identical to TRBD2. V shed 6 bases and J 3 bases; nucleotides not matched to a gene: 6. CDR3 length equals 15 residues. From germline, CDR1 is DFQATT and CDR2 SNEGSKA (reference sequence). The CDR3 DNA is TGCAGTGCACGGACTAGCGGGAAGATCTACAATGAGCAGTTCTTC. It encodes CSARTSGKIYNEQFF.

This clonotype showed up many times. At one end the junction does not follow the germline gene, possibly because of a read error. J is TRBJ2-1 and V is TRBV29-1; D gene uncertain. Germline CDR1 reads SQVTM; CDR2 reads ANQGSEA. The CDR3 totals 15 residues. Here the CDR3 reads CSVQDFIASYNEQFF. For the CDR3, the DNA is TGCAGCGTTCAAGACTTTATCGCCTCCTACAATGAGCAGTTCTTC.

This clonotype was seen a handful of times. This chain connects TRBV10-3 to TRBJ2-1; D tentatively reads TRBD1 or TRBD2 (7 bases each). V was pared by 0 bases and J by 7 bases, with 19 bases between. The germline V gene has CDR1 ENHRY and CDR2 SYGVKD. The CDR3 runs to 17 residues. Here the CDR3 reads CAISESRGGKGKNEQFF. In DNA, the CDR3 is TGTGCCATCAGTGAGTCCAGGGGGGGCAAGGGGAAAAATGAGCAGTTCTTC.

This clonotype turned up a few times. The chain joins TRBV20-1 to TRBJ2-3, with 9 positions matching TRBD1. This CDR3 has 16 amino acids. V lost 2 bases, J lost 3 bases, and 9 bases stayed unmatched. The germline V gene encodes CDR1 DFQATT and CDR2 SNEGSKA (reference sequence). CDR3 loop: CSARSSGTGRTDTQYF. For the CDR3, the DNA is TGCAGTGCTAGATCCTCGGGGACAGGGAGGACAGATACGCAGTATTTT.

This clonotype was found a few times. This chain joins TRBV27 and TRBJ1-5; D perhaps matches TRBD1 (6 bases). V was pared by 0 bases and J by 4 bases, with 10 bases between. The length of the CDR3 is 15 residues. Germline V lookup: CDR1 MNHEY, CDR2 SMNVEV (reference sequence). The CDR3 DNA follows: TGTGCCAGCAGTTTATCGGACAGCCTAAATCAGCCCCAGCATTTT. It is translated as CASSLSDSLNQPQHF.

The chain carries TRBV3-1 and TRBJ2-7; unclear D gene. V lost 1 base and J lost 8, with 12 bases in between. This CDR3 has 13 residues. Germline values: CDR1 LGHDT, CDR2 YNNKEL (reference sequence). The CDR3 spells CASSQGPLRKQYF. The CDR3, as DNA: TGTGCCAGCAGCCAAGGCCCTTTGAGGAAGCAGTACTTC.

This clonotype was seen many times. In DNA form, the CDR3 reads TGCGCCGTCGCGGGTAGCGGGGGGTACAATGAGCAGTTCTTC. Translation gives CAVAGSGGYNEQFF. The J gene is TRBJ2-1, the V gene TRBV10-2; TRBD2 agrees at 10 bases. Looked up from germline, CDR1 is WSHSY and CDR2 is SAAADI. With V trimmed by 11 bases and J by 4 bases, 8 bases remained unmatched. The length of the CDR3 is 14 residues.

The V gene is TRBV7-2, the J gene TRBJ2-7; no clear D gene. In germline, CDR1 is SGHTA, CDR2 FQGNSA. CDR3 length equals 14 residues. V lost 4 bases to trimming and J lost 5 bases, with 15 bases between them. Written as DNA, the CDR3 is TGTGCCAGCAGCTCCCCGGACGGACCCCACGAGCAGTACTTC. This encodes CASSSPDGPHEQYF.